The rows below give T cell receptor beta chains drawn from one sample of a study of blood T cell repertoires in COVID-19. TCRdb's copy holds only in-frame clones and misses some; the assay was immunoSEQ multiplex PCR. The profile shows around 160,000 clones, about four fifths of them singletons. The sequenced material came from peripheral blood. The receptor set was obtained from a human donor with acute or convalescent COVID-19. The donor label of this sample is uncertain. Each CDR3 is given without its conserved first and last residue. A D gene is named only where the DNA matches it firmly.

j_call: TRBJ2-7
v_call: TRBV5-1
d_call: TRBD1
cdr3_aa: ASTEGAGQAEQY

j_call: TRBJ1-1
v_call: TRBV7-9
d_call: TRBD1
cdr3_aa: ASSLPGQGLEAF

j_call: TRBJ1-6
v_call: TRBV4-1
d_call: TRBD1
cdr3_aa: ASSQEVTGKGRNSPLH

j_call: TRBJ1-5
v_call: TRBV15
d_call: .
cdr3_aa: ATSREEGLSNQPQH

j_call: TRBJ1-1
v_call: TRBV7-9
d_call: TRBD1
cdr3_aa: ASSAYQGAITEAF

j_call: TRBJ2-1
v_call: TRBV7-8
d_call: .
cdr3_aa: ASSLSGTLAYNEQF

j_call: TRBJ1-2
v_call: TRBV3-1/TRBV3-2
d_call: .
cdr3_aa: ASSLRGAYGYT

j_call: TRBJ1-2
v_call: TRBV5-6
d_call: TRBD1
cdr3_aa: ASSSITTGGGGYT

j_call: TRBJ1-1
v_call: TRBV24-1
d_call: .
cdr3_aa: ATSDNGPAGNQGAF

j_call: TRBJ2-7
v_call: TRBV6-5
d_call: .
cdr3_aa: ASSFGGSGSYEQY

j_call: TRBJ1-2
v_call: TRBV5-4
d_call: .
cdr3_aa: ASSGNGGLNYGYT

j_call: TRBJ1-2
v_call: TRBV9
d_call: TRBD1
cdr3_aa: ASSAHRGSYGYT

j_call: TRBJ2-7
v_call: TRBV6-5
d_call: TRBD1
cdr3_aa: ASSYPGTGNDEQY

j_call: TRBJ2-7
v_call: TRBV19
d_call: .
cdr3_aa: ASSPGYEQY

j_call: TRBJ1-2
v_call: TRBV19
d_call: .
cdr3_aa: ASSTTGDYGYT

j_call: TRBJ1-2
v_call: TRBV10-3
d_call: TRBD1
cdr3_aa: AISDPRTGMSGYT

j_call: TRBJ1-5
v_call: TRBV4-1
d_call: .
cdr3_aa: ASSQDGSAGQPQH

j_call: TRBJ2-2
v_call: TRBV27
d_call: .
cdr3_aa: ASSLWDNNPGELF

j_call: TRBJ1-2
v_call: TRBV11-1
d_call: .
cdr3_aa: ASSFYRSYGYT

j_call: TRBJ1-1
v_call: TRBV25-1
d_call: .
cdr3_aa: ASSHRAMNTEAF

j_call: TRBJ1-5
v_call: TRBV10-3
d_call: .
cdr3_aa: AISGGEHQPQH

j_call: TRBJ1-2
v_call: TRBV7-6
d_call: .
cdr3_aa: ASSPSRDFYGYT

j_call: TRBJ1-3
v_call: TRBV6-5
d_call: .
cdr3_aa: ASTLRNTIY

j_call: TRBJ1-1
v_call: TRBV19
d_call: .
cdr3_aa: ASTKETGNTEAF

j_call: TRBJ1-1
v_call: TRBV10-1
d_call: .
cdr3_aa: ASSGSVDRFNTEAF

j_call: TRBJ2-3
v_call: TRBV30
d_call: .
cdr3_aa: AWSVRDRYTDTQY

j_call: TRBJ1-1
v_call: TRBV3-1/TRBV3-2
d_call: .
cdr3_aa: ASSHGRGFTEAF

j_call: TRBJ2-7
v_call: TRBV14
d_call: .
cdr3_aa: ASSHYEKEQY

j_call: TRBJ1-2
v_call: TRBV18
d_call: .
cdr3_aa: ASSPRWPPGDYGYT

j_call: TRBJ1-1
v_call: TRBV5-1
d_call: .
cdr3_aa: ASSIMDFGGTEAF

j_call: TRBJ2-5
v_call: TRBV29-1
d_call: TRBD1
cdr3_aa: SVVGGSAWETQY

j_call: TRBJ1-6
v_call: TRBV25-1
d_call: .
cdr3_aa: ASNRQENSPLH

j_call: TRBJ2-1
v_call: TRBV12-5
d_call: TRBD2
cdr3_aa: ASGSLAGGKNNEQF

j_call: TRBJ2-3
v_call: TRBV11-1
d_call: .
cdr3_aa: ASSSSRQQY

j_call: TRBJ1-4
v_call: TRBV6-5
d_call: .
cdr3_aa: ASSYSRGTEKLF

j_call: TRBJ2-2
v_call: TRBV6-5
d_call: .
cdr3_aa: ASSQVPNTGELF

j_call: TRBJ1-5
v_call: TRBV6-1
d_call: .
cdr3_aa: ASSEGWAIQPQH

j_call: TRBJ2-4
v_call: TRBV19
d_call: .
cdr3_aa: ASSIDQGGKNIQY

j_call: TRBJ2-5
v_call: TRBV5-1
d_call: .
cdr3_aa: ASTASRNQETQY

j_call: TRBJ1-6
v_call: TRBV3-1/TRBV3-2
d_call: TRBD1
cdr3_aa: ASSQGQGAHSPLH

j_call: TRBJ2-2
v_call: TRBV5-4
d_call: TRBD2
cdr3_aa: ASSFEHQGGTGELF

j_call: TRBJ1-1
v_call: TRBV2
d_call: .
cdr3_aa: ASSELSVRLNTEAF

j_call: TRBJ1-1
v_call: TRBV3-1/TRBV3-2
d_call: .
cdr3_aa: ASSPGQYAEAF

j_call: TRBJ1-1
v_call: TRBV6-6
d_call: TRBD1
cdr3_aa: ASSPVGQGAEAF